One sample yielded the 13 T cell receptor beta chains listed below, sequenced in a study of T cell clonality in common variable immunodeficiency. These receptors' antigens are unknown. Study conclusions and caveats: In common variable immunodeficiency, TCR beta chains reportedly carried fewer deletions and N-nucleotide insertions.

Method: immunoSEQ multiplex PCR; TCRdb's copy keeps in-frame clones and lacks some. The sample has approximately 12,000 clones, none seen only once. The sample was peripheral blood mononuclear cells. The receptors shown here come from a human donor with common variable immunodeficiency.

To note about this clone: With the read ending 3 residues before the CDR3 end, the germline J gene is used to fill in that end. This chain uses TRBV18 with TRBJ1-5, with D maybe TRBD1 (5 bases). V lost 3 bases, J lost 2 bases, and 14 bases lay in between. The CDR3 contains 16 residues. Germline CDR1 KGHSH, CDR2 LQKENI. Partial CDR3 DNA: TGTGCCAGCTCACCCTCAGGGATTAGAGGCAATCAGCCC. Amino acid sequence: CASSPSGIRGNQP. The complete CDR3 protein is CASSPSGIRGNQPQHF.

Here the CDR3 reads CASSSDREVTEAFF. CDR3 bases read: TGTGCCAGCAGTTCTGACAGGGAAGTAACTGAA. The rearrangement uses TRBV7-9 and TRBJ1-1; 7 nucleotides align to TRBD1. The CDR3 extends 3 residues past the end of the read, so its final part is completed from the germline J gene. The CDR3 length is 14 residues. Germline loops: CDR1 SEHNR, CDR2 FQNEAQ (reference sequence). V trimming: 6 bases; J trimming: 5 bases; junction bases outside the gene matches: 9.

Of note for this clone: Read coverage stops 3 residues before the CDR3 terminus; the germline J gene supplies the remainder. The chain is built from TRBV2 and TRBJ2-5; tentative D call: TRBD1 (5 bases). The CDR3 contains 13 residues. V lost 3 bases to trimming and J lost 1 base, with 6 bases between them. Germline V gene data show CDR1 as SNHLY and CDR2 as FYNNEI. The CDR3 bases that were read are TGTGCCAGCAGTGACAGGGCCCAAGAGACC. Translating gives CASSDRAQET. The whole CDR3 protein is CASSDRAQETQYF.

This clone was recorded a few times. The CDR3 end lies 3 residues beyond the end of the read and is filled in from the germline J gene. This chain uses TRBV2 with TRBJ2-5; D is uncertain. The CDR3 covers 11 residues. Looked up from germline, CDR1 is SNHLY and CDR2 is FYNNEI. V lost 4 bases and J lost 7, with 7 bases in between. The CDR3 here is CASSATGTQYF. CDR3 DNA, as far as it was read: TGTGCCAGCAGTGCGACGGGGACC.

This clone was counted only a few times. The CDR3 region is CASSVLGQGARGLGAFF. The covered CDR3 bases are TGTGCCAGCAGCGTACTCGGACAGGGGGCACGGGGGCTGGGA. The V gene is TRBV6-2 or TRBV6-3, the J gene TRBJ1-1; 11 bases are shared with TRBD1. The read stops 3 residues short of the end of the CDR3; the missing end is completed from the germline J gene. The CDR3 loop spans 17 amino acids. The germline V gene has CDR1 MNHEY and CDR2 SVGEGT.

This clone is medium-sized (0.01 to 0.1%) in the sample. The read halts 3 residues ahead of the CDR3 end, with the missing end drawn from the germline J gene. The chain employs TRBV12-3 or TRBV12-4 and TRBJ2-5; 7 bases line up with TRBD2. CDR3 length equals 14 residues. V was clipped by 8 bases and J by 1 base; unmatched bases: 7. The chain's CDR3 is CASSAAGVQETQYF. The sequenced part of the CDR3 DNA is TGTGCCAGCTCTGCCGCGGGGGTCCAAGAGACC.

This clone was counted only a few times. The read comes to an end 3 residues before the CDR3 does, leaving the germline J gene to fill in the end. Other DNA variants within this sample encode the same CDR3. The chain carries TRBV19 and TRBJ2-5; TRBD1 might be the D (5 bases). The V gene's germline CDR1 is LNHDA and CDR2 SQIVND (reference sequence). The V gene lost 2 bases and the J gene lost 4 bases, with 11 bases spanning the gap. The CDR3 extends over 14 amino acids. CDR3 bases read: TGTGCCAGTAGTATATCGACAGCACTAGAGACC. Translated: CASSISTALET. The entire CDR3 protein is CASSISTALETQYF.

The CDR3: CAWSVPRKNYGYTF. CDR3 DNA, as far as it was read: TGTGCCTGGAGTGTCCCCAGGAAGAACTATGGC. This chain links TRBV30 with TRBJ1-2; no reliable D call. The read stops 3 residues short of the end of the CDR3; the missing end is completed from the germline J gene. The CDR3 consists of 14 residues. Deletions cut 0 bases from V and 2 bases from J, with 10 bases between. Germline assignment: CDR1 GTSNPN and CDR2 SVGIG (reference sequence).

A note on this clone: The CDR3 goes on 3 residues after the read ends, and that part is filled in from the germline J gene. J is TRBJ1-1 and V is TRBV6-2 or TRBV6-3; D gene unclear. The CDR3 totals 16 residues. V lost 6 bases, J lost 2 bases, and 19 bases lay in between. The V gene's germline CDR1 is MNHEY and CDR2 SVGEGT. This CDR3 is CASSKSGLPLNTEAFF. The DNA read from the CDR3 is TGTGCCAGCAGCAAATCGGGTCTTCCCCTCAACACTGAA.

This clone was counted between two and nine times. The read stops 3 residues short of the end of the CDR3; the missing end is completed from the germline J gene. V is TRBV7-9 and J is TRBJ1-2; D not resolved. With 5 bases removed from V and 6 bases from J, the gap between germline ends came to 19 bases. Germline assignment: CDR1 SEHNR and CDR2 FQNEAQ (reference sequence). The CDR3 is 15 residues long. CDR3 protein: CASSPTVRLSDGYTF. The CDR3 DNA, read in part, is TGTGCCAGCAGCCCCACCGTAAGGCTAAGCGATGGC.

This clone was recorded a few times. The read terminates 3 residues before the CDR3 end, so the remaining end is supplied by the germline J gene. V and J are TRBV7-8 and TRBJ2-5; no reliable D call. CDR1 is SGHVS and CDR2 is FQNEAQ in the germline V gene. V was cut by 5 bases and J by 3 bases, with 4 bases left in between. The CDR3 sequence is 11 residues long. The covered CDR3 bases are TGTGCCAGCAGCCAGAAAGAGACC. As protein: CASSQKET. The complete CDR3 sequence is CASSQKETQYF.

Concerning this clone: The observed sequence ends 3 residues before the CDR3 terminus, with the missing tail filled in from the germline J gene. The chain has TRBV7-2 and TRBJ2-6; unclear D gene. The CDR3 contains 14 residues. The germline V and J ends were trimmed by 3 bases and 0 bases, with 3 bases remaining between them. The germline CDR1 and CDR2 sequences are SGHTA and FQGNSA. CDR3 DNA (partial): TGTGCCAGCAGCTTTAGCTCTGGGGCCAACGTC. This sequence encodes CASSFSSGANV. Given in full, the CDR3 is CASSFSSGANVLTF.

The DNA read from the CDR3 is TGTGCCAGCAGCTTAGATGGGGGGGCCCAAGAGACC. This sequence encodes CASSLDGGAQET. The entire CDR3 sequence reads CASSLDGGAQETQYF. The chain recombines TRBV7-9 with TRBJ2-5; weak D call: TRBD2 (7 bases). The missing CDR3 end, 3 residues past where the read stops, is filled in from the germline J gene. V lost 1 base to trimming and J lost 1 base, with 10 bases between them. This CDR3 has 15 amino acids. Germline V lookup: CDR1 SEHNR, CDR2 FQNEAQ (reference sequence).